The rows below give T cell receptor beta chains drawn from one sample of a study of blood T cells in healthy people across ages. One entry per CDR3 protein results from TCRdb running MiXCR on the 5' RACE reads. The sample yields 1.5 million to 2 million distinct CDR3 sequences, about two fifths seen once. Sequenced: blood. These TCRs come from a human donor in good health. CDR3s include the opening cysteine and the closing phenylalanine or tryptophan. D genes are given only for firm matches. Only some rows state a clone size, as once, few, many or a class for expanded clones.

>TRBJ2-7|.|TRBV20-1|.
TGCAGTGCCAGGGGAGACGTCTACGAGCAGTACTTC
CSARGDVYEQYF
>TRBJ2-3|few|TRBV4-1|TRBD2
TGCGCCAGCAGCCAAGTAACTAGCGGGGGAGCGGAAGATACGCAGTATTTT
CASSQVTSGGAEDTQYF
>TRBJ2-3|.|TRBV7-2|.
TGTGCCAGCAGTCCCGGGACTTTGAACACAGATACGCAGTATTTT
CASSPGTLNTDTQYF
>TRBJ1-2|.|TRBV4-3|TRBD1
TGCGCCAGCAGCCAAGACGGGACAGGGCACTATGGCTACACCTTC
CASSQDGTGHYGYTF
>TRBJ2-7|few|TRBV5-1|.
TGCGCCAGCAGCGGTAACAGCGCTCCCTTGGGGTACGAGCAGTACTTC
CASSGNSAPLGYEQYF
>TRBJ2-7|.|TRBV6-5|.
TGTGCCAGTAGTGCGGGGCTTTTTGGGGAGCAGTACTTC
CASSAGLFGEQYF
>TRBJ1-1|few|TRBV6-2/TRBV6-3|.
TGTGCCAGCAGTTACACAGGGATGAACACTGAAGCTTTCTTT
CASSYTGMNTEAFF
>TRBJ2-5|.|TRBV2|.
TGTGCCAGCAGTGAAGCCAGGGTAGGGACCCAGTACTTC
CASSEARVGTQYF
>TRBJ1-5|.|TRBV6-1|.
TGTGCCACACTACCCCGCCGGGGCCCCGCGGTCAGCAATCAGCCCCAGCATTTT
CATLPRRGPAVSNQPQHF
>TRBJ1-2|many|TRBV7-2|.
TGTGCCAGCAGTCTTGACAGTCCCTATGGCTACACCTTC
CASSLDSPYGYTF
>TRBJ2-5|few|TRBV29-1|.
TGCAGCGTGAGACTGTACCAAGAGACCCAGTACTTC
CSVRLYQETQYF
>TRBJ2-2|.|TRBV5-5|.
TGTGCCAGCAGCTTTCAGGGGAATGGCGGGGAGCTGTTTTTT
CASSFQGNGGELFF
>TRBJ2-3|.|TRBV6-2/TRBV6-3|.
TGTGCCTGCAGTTCCTCGACAGCTCCCTCCCGGAATACGCAGTATTTT
CACSSSTAPSRNTQYF
>TRBJ1-4|.|TRBV7-9|.
TGTGCCAGCAGCCTGGGACGCACAGCAAATGAAAAACTGTTTTTT
CASSLGRTANEKLFF
>TRBJ1-2|.|TRBV28|.
TGTGCCAGCAGTTTTAGGAACAGGGCGTCTTATGGCTACACCTTC
CASSFRNRASYGYTF
>TRBJ2-5|many|TRBV29-1|TRBD2
TGCAGCGTTGGGCGTCCGGGACTAGCGGGGGGCCACCAAGAGACCCAGTACTTC
CSVGRPGLAGGHQETQYF
>TRBJ1-5|.|TRBV6-4|TRBD1
TGTGCCAGCATCCGTCTAGGGACAGGGGGCTTTCAGCCCCAGCGTTTT
CASIRLGTGGFQPQRF
>TRBJ2-1|.|TRBV7-2|TRBD2
TGTGCCAGCACAAGAGCGGGGGGCAGGTACAATGAGCAGTTCTTC
CASTRAGGRYNEQFF
>TRBJ2-3|.|TRBV2|TRBD2
TGTGCCAGCAGCGGTTCATCGTTGGCTAGCGGGTCTAGCACAGATACGCAGTATTTT
CASSGSSLASGSSTDTQYF
>TRBJ1-3|.|TRBV15|.
TGTGCCACCAGCAGAGACGGGCGTGGAAACACCATATATTTT
CATSRDGRGNTIYF
>TRBJ2-7|.|TRBV7-6|.
TGTGCCAGCAGCTTAGAAGCCCCGGTCTCGTCCGAGCAGTACTTC
CASSLEAPVSSEQYF
>TRBJ2-1|few|TRBV12-3/TRBV12-4|TRBD1
TGTGCCAGCAGTGGGACAGACTTCTACAATGAGCAGTTCTTC
CASSGTDFYNEQFF
>TRBJ1-1|.|TRBV7-2|.
TGTGCCAGCAGCTTTGTCCAGGATACTGAAGCTTTCTTT
CASSFVQDTEAFF
>TRBJ2-1|.|TRBV7-6|.
TGTGCCAGCACCCCCGGGTCCGAAGGCTTTTTCTCCTACAATGAGCAGTTCTTC
CASTPGSEGFFSYNEQFF
>TRBJ2-1|few|TRBV7-9|TRBD2
TGTGCCAGCAGCTCTAGCGGGGGCCCCGACAATGAGCAGTTCTTC
CASSSSGGPDNEQFF
>TRBJ2-3|.|TRBV4-3|TRBD2
TGCGCCAACAGCCGACTAGCGGGGAGGACAGATACGCAGTATTTT
CANSRLAGRTDTQYF
>TRBJ1-4|.|TRBV5-1|.
TGCGCCAGCAGCTTGGCCCGAGCCTCTAATGAAAAACTGTTTTTT
CASSLARASNEKLFF
>TRBJ1-2|few|TRBV4-3|.
TGCGCCAGCAGCCAAGTAGAGGGTAACTATGGCTACACCTTC
CASSQVEGNYGYTF
>TRBJ1-1|.|TRBV9|.
TGTGCCAGCAGCGAGGGGGAAGGAAGTACTGAAGCTTTCTTT
CASSEGEGSTEAFF
>TRBJ2-2|.|TRBV6-1|.
TGTGCCAGCAGTGAATTACAGGGTACCGGCGGGGAGCTGTTTTTT
CASSELQGTGGELFF
>TRBJ2-1|few|TRBV7-2|TRBD2
TGTGCCAGCAGCTCCCTGGCGGGGGGGTTCGCAGGGAATGAGCAGTTCTTC
CASSSLAGGFAGNEQFF
>TRBJ2-3|.|TRBV6-2/TRBV6-3|TRBD1
TGTGCCAGCAGTTCTATCCGGGACAGGGCATGGGATACGCAGTATTTT
CASSSIRDRAWDTQYF
>TRBJ2-1|few|TRBV6-2/TRBV6-3|.
TGTGCCAGCAGGTCCACAGGTTCCTACAATGAGCAGTTCTTC
CASRSTGSYNEQFF
>TRBJ2-4|.|TRBV7-8|.
TGTGCCAGCAGCCCGTTGACGGAGGGAAACATTCAGTACTTC
CASSPLTEGNIQYF
>TRBJ2-7|.|TRBV10-3|.
TGTGCCATCAGTGAGTCGAAGGGCAGGGCCTACGAGCAGTACTTC
CAISESKGRAYEQYF
>TRBJ1-1|few|TRBV4-1|.
TGCGCCAGCGAGGGAGGTGGCACTGAAGCTTTCTTT
CASEGGGTEAFF
>TRBJ1-5|.|TRBV7-9|.
TGTGCCAGCAGCTTAGCGGGGCACGATAGCAATCAGCCCCAGCATTTT
CASSLAGHDSNQPQHF
>TRBJ2-4|.|TRBV28|TRBD2
TGTGCCAGCGGGGTGTTATTGGCGGGGGAGCAGTACTTC
CASGVLLAGEQYF
>TRBJ1-2|.|TRBV5-1|.
TGCGCCAGCAGCGAAGGACCCATGGACGGCTACACCTTC
CASSEGPMDGYTF
>TRBJ2-1|.|TRBV24-1|TRBD1
TGTGCCACCAGTGATCCCGGGACAGGGTTCTACAATGAGCAGTTCTTC
CATSDPGTGFYNEQFF
>TRBJ1-2|many|TRBV29-1|.
TGCAGCGTTGAGACCGGGACCAACTATGGCTACACCTTC
CSVETGTNYGYTF
>TRBJ2-4|.|TRBV4-3|TRBD2
TGCGCCAGCAGCCAGGATTCCCTAGCGGGTTCCTACGGGCAGTACTTC
CASSQDSLAGSYGQYF
>TRBJ1-1|few|TRBV10-3|.
TGTGCCATCACAAGGGGAATGAACACTGAAGCTTTCTTT
CAITRGMNTEAFF
>TRBJ2-5|.|TRBV4-3|.
TGCGCCAGCAGCCAAGACCCACCCCCGGGGGAAGAGACCCAGTACTTC
CASSQDPPPGEETQYF
>TRBJ1-2|.|TRBV5-1|TRBD1
TGCGCCAGCAGCTTGGGACAGGGGGCACATGGTGGCTACACCTTC
CASSLGQGAHGGYTF
>TRBJ2-6|few|TRBV3-1|TRBD1
TGTGCCAGCAGTCTAAGGGGGCAGGACTCTGGGGCCAACGTCCTGACTTTC
CASSLRGQDSGANVLTF
>TRBJ2-5|few|TRBV5-5|.
TGTGCCAGCGACAGGCTCCAAGAGACCCAGTACTTC
CASDRLQETQYF
>TRBJ1-2|few|TRBV4-2|TRBD1
TGTGCCAGCAGCCAAGGGGGATCCGGGACAGGGGCTCTCTATGGCTACACCTTC
CASSQGGSGTGALYGYTF
>TRBJ1-6|.|TRBV5-1|.
TGCGCCAGCAGCTTGGTCCAGGGAAGAGATTCACCCCTCCACTTT
CASSLVQGRDSPLHF
>TRBJ1-4|.|TRBV5-1|TRBD1
TGCGCCAGCAGCTTGCTAACCGGGACAGGGGATGAAAAACTGTTTTTT
CASSLLTGTGDEKLFF